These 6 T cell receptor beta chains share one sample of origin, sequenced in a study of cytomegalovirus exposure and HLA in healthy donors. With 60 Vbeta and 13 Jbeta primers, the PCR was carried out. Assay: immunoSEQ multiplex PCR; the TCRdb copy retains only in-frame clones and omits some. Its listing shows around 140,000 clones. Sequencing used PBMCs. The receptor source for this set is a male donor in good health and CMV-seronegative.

The CDR3 sequence: CASSGGIAGRADTQYF. The CDR3 DNA reads TGCGCCAGCTCGGGGGGAATAGCGGGTAGGGCAGATACGCAGTATTTT. The chain is built from TRBV5-1 and TRBJ2-3; TRBD2 aligns across 7 bases. The CDR3 is made up of 16 amino acids. V lost 7 bases, J lost 4 bases, and 15 bases stayed unmatched. The germline gives CDR1 SGHRS, CDR2 YFSETQ. The full variable domain, rest sourced from reference TRBV5-1 and TRBJ2-3, is KAGVTQTPRYLIKTRGQQVTLSCSPISGHRSVSWYQQTPGQGLQFLFEYFSETQRNKGNFPGRFSGRQFSNSRSEMNVSTLELGDSALYLCASSGGIAGRADTQYFGPGTRLTVL.

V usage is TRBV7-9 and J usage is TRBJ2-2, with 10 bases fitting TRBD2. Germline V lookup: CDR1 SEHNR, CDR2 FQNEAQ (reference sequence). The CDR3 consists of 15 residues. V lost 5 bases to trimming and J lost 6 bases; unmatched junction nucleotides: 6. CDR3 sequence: CASSPRTSGAGELFF. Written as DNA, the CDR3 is TGTGCCAGCAGCCCTCGGACTAGCGGAGCCGGGGAGCTGTTTTTT. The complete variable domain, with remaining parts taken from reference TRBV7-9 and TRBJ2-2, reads DTGVSQNPRHKITKRGQNVTFRCDPISEHNRLYWYRQTLGQGPEFLTYFQNEAQLEKSRLLSDRFSAERPKGSFSTLEIQRTEQGDSAMYLCASSPRTSGAGELFFGEGSRLTVL.

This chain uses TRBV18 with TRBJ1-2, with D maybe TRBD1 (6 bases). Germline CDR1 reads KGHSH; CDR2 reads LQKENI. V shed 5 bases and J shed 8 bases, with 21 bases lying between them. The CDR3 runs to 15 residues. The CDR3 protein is CASSADRLSSPGYTF. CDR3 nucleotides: TGTGCCAGCTCAGCGGACAGACTATCTTCCCCGGGCTACACCTTC.

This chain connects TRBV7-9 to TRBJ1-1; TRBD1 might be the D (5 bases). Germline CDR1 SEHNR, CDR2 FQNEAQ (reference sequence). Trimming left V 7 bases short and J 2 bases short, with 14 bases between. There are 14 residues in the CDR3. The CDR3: CASTTTVLNTEAFF. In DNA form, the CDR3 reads TGTGCCAGCACCACGACAGTCCTAAACACTGAAGCTTTCTTT. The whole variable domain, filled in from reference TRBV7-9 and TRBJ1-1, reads DTGVSQNPRHKITKRGQNVTFRCDPISEHNRLYWYRQTLGQGPEFLTYFQNEAQLEKSRLLSDRFSAERPKGSFSTLEIQRTEQGDSAMYLCASTTTVLNTEAFFGQGTRLTVV.

The chain's CDR3 is CAWTADRGETQYF. The CDR3 nucleotides are TGTGCCTGGACCGCGGACAGAGGAGAGACCCAGTACTTC. The rearrangement joins TRBV30 to TRBJ2-5, with D possibly TRBD1 on 6 matching bases. V shed 4 bases and J shed 4 bases, with 13 bases lying between them. The length of the CDR3 is 13 residues. Germline V gene sequence: CDR1 GTSNPN, CDR2 SVGIG (reference sequence).

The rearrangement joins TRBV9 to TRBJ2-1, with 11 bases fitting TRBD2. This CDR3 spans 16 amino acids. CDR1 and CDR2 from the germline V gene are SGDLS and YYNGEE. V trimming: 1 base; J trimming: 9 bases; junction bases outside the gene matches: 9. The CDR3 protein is CASSVIAGGRGGEQFF. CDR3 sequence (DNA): TGTGCCAGCAGCGTAATAGCGGGGGGGCGGGGCGGTGAGCAGTTCTTC.